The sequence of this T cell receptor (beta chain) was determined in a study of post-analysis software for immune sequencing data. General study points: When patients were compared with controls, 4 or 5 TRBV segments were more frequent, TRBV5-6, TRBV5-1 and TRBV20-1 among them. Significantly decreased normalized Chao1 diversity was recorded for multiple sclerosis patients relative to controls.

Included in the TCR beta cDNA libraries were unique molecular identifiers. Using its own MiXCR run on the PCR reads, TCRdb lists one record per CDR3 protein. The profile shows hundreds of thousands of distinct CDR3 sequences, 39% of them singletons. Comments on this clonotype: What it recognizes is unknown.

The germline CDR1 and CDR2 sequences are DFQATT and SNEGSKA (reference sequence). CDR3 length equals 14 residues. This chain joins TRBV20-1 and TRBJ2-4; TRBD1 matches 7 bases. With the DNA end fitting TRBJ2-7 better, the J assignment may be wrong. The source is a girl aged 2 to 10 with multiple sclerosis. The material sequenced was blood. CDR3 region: CSTIDRVVGYEQYF. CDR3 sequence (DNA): TGCAGTACTATCGACAGGGTGGTGGGCTACGAGCAGTACTTC.